Presented here are 2 T cell receptor beta chains from one specimen sequenced in a study of STAT5B mutations in CD4+ large granular lymphocyte leukemia (dated 2022 in TCRdb). Libraries were made using the immunoSEQ multiplex PCR assay. Imported from immuneACCESS, the table was reduced by TCRdb to in-frame sequences with V and J called. These copies leave out some clones; in studies compared against another copy, an unresolved V gene accounts for under half, and the cause of the remainder is not known. The table for this sample lists more than 30,000 clones; about 89% of them were counted only once. The ten largest clones take up 0.41% of the sample. Input material: CD4+ T cells from blood buffy coats. These receptor sequences come from a human donor in good health.

V and J are TRBV2 and TRBJ2-3; possible D gene TRBD2, 5 bases. V lost 5 bases to trimming and J lost 0 bases, with 12 bases between them. CDR1 and CDR2 (germline): SNHLY, FYNNEI. The CDR3 extends over 15 amino acids. DNA of the CDR3: TGTGCCAGCAGTAACTTAGCGACCAGCACAGATACGCAGTATTTT. It is translated as CASSNLATSTDTQYF.

Only one count was recorded for this clone. The rearrangement uses TRBV19 and TRBJ2-7, with 10 bases matching TRBD2. The V gene end was trimmed by 4 bases and the J gene end by 3 bases; junction bases not matched to a gene: 3. The CDR3 totals 14 residues. CDR1 and CDR2 (germline): LNHDA, SQIVND (reference sequence). CDR3: CASSNLAGVYEQYF. CDR3 DNA sequence: TGTGCCAGTAGTAACCTAGCGGGAGTCTACGAGCAGTACTTC.